This T cell receptor (beta chain) was obtained from a study of OX40 agonist ivuxolimab in advanced cancers. Background for the entire study: Ivuxolimab was an agonistic, fully human IgG2 monoclonal antibody directed against OX40 (CD134), a costimulatory receptor. Intravenous ivuxolimab was administered to patients every 2 weeks at six dose levels: 0.01, 0.1, 0.3, 1.5, 3 and 10 mg/kg. Among the approximately 50 dose-escalation patients, some 20 had hepatocellular carcinoma, 15 or so melanoma, 9 renal cell carcinoma and 9 head and neck cancer. In the dose-escalation cohort, around four fifths of patients were male, and the mean age was roughly 56 years with a range of roughly 20 to 79. Prior anti-PD-1, anti-PD-L1 or anti-CTLA-4 therapy was permitted, and checkpoint inhibitors had been received by about 36% of dose-escalation patients. Partial responses were achieved by three dose-escalation patients, of whom one had hepatocellular carcinoma and two had cutaneous melanoma. Peripheral TCRbeta sequencing was intended to test whether TCR sequence diversity was altered and clonal T-cell expansion was caused by ivuxolimab. The paper covers the monotherapy dose-escalation part of the phase I ivuxolimab trial, which included N of about 50 patients.

A note on this clone: The specificity of this receptor is unknown. Base qualities are not provided; no much larger clone lies one nucleotide away.

For sequencing of the TCRbeta CDR3 region, genomic DNA was extracted from the sorted cells. TCRbeta CDR3 regions were sequenced using the immunoSEQ Assay. Not all clones reach the TCRdb copy of this immuneACCESS table, which keeps in-frame sequences only. Checked studies attribute under half of the gap to unresolved V genes and leave the rest unexplained. A total of approximately 20,000 clones appear in this sample, roughly 78% of them only once. 25% to 30% of the sample belongs to the ten largest clones. The paper's findings and limits, for the study overall: The antigen specificity of the clonally expanded peripheral T cells was not determined. Clonal expansion of both CD4+ and CD8+ blood T cells was observed from baseline to week 6 at doses 0.1 to 3.0 mg/kg. Low levels of normalized T-cell clonal expansion were also seen in some patients who did not respond. In partial responders in the 0.1-3.0 mg/kg groups, normalized peripheral clonal expansion was found to be among the lowest, especially among CD8+ T cells. After ivuxolimab, CD8+ T cells had more expanded clones than CD4+ T cells on average.

The CDR3 runs 16 residues from the cysteine to the phenylalanine. The kept DNA is CDR3 alone, 48 bases in frame from the first base. V is cut by 5 bases and J by 5 bases, and the space between the germline ends is 21 bases. Looking up the germline V gene (reference sequence) yields CDR1 SEHNR and CDR2 FQNEAQ. The trial excluded patients who had a history of autoimmune disease or who were on systemic immunosuppression. In every dose cohort, peripheral blood was drawn for TCR sequencing at baseline, cycle 4 day 1, and cycle 7 day 1. The samples were taken from a phase I, first-in-human, multicenter, open-label dose-escalation trial of ivuxolimab. The trial enrolled adults with locally advanced or metastatic head and neck squamous cell, hepatocellular, melanoma or renal cell carcinoma. CD4+ and CD8+ T cells were sorted separately from peripheral blood before TCR sequencing.

In this chain, TRBV7-9 is recombined with TRBJ2-5, and possibly TRBD1, on 6 matching bases. The receptor comes from an adult with an advanced solid tumor such as melanoma, head and neck, liver or kidney cancer. The sample consisted of CD4+ or CD8+ T cells sorted from blood, taken in a trial of the OX40 agonist ivuxolimab. The DNA sequence is as follows: TGTGCCAGCAGCCCCGGGACAATACCATCCAGGGAGACCCAGTACTTC. Its product reads: CASSPGTIPSRETQYF.